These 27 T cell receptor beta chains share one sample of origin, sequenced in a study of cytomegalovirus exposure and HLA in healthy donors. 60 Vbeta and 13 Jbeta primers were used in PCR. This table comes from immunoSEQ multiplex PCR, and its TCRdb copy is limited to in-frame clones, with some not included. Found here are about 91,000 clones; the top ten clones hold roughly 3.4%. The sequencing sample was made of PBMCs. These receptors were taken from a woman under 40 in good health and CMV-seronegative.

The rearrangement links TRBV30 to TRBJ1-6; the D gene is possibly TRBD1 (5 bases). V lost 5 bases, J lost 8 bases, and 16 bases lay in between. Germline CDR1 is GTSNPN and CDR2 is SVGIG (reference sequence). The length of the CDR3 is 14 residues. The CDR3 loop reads CAWGGVTLDSPLHF. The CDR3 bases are TGTGCCTGGGGGGGGGTTACGTTGGATTCACCCCTCCACTTT.

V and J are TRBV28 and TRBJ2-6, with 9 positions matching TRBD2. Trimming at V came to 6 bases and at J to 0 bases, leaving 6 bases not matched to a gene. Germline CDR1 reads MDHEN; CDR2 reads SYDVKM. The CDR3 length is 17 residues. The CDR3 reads CASSLAGSFSGANVLTF. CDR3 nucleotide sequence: TGTGCCAGCAGCCTAGCGGGGTCCTTCTCTGGGGCCAACGTCCTGACTTTC.

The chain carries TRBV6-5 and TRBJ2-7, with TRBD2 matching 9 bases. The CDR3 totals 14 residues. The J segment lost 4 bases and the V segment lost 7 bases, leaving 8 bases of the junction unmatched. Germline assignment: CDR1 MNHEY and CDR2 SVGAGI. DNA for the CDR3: TGTGCCAGCACCCACAATAGCGGGAGATACGAGCAGTACTTC. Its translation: CASTHNSGRYEQYF.

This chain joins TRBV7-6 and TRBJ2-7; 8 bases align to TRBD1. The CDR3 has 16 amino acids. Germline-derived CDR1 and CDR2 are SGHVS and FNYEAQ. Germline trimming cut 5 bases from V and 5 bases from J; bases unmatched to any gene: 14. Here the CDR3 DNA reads TGTGCCAGCAGCCTGGGGGACAGGCCTCCTCCGAACGAGCAGTACTTC. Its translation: CASSLGDRPPPNEQYF.

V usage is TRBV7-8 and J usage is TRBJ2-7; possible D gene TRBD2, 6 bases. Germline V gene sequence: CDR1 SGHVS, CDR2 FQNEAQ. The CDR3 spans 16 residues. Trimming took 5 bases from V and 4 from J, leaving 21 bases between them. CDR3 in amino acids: CASSPMGGIVSYEQYF. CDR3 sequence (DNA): TGTGCCAGCAGCCCTATGGGAGGTATAGTCTCGTACGAGCAGTACTTC. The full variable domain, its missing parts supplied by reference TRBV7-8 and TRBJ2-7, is GAGVSQSPRYKVAKRGQDVALRCDPISGHVSLFWYQQALGQGPEFLTYFQNEAQLDKSGLPSDRFFAERPEGSVSTLKIQRTQQEDSAVYLCASSPMGGIVSYEQYFGPGTRLTVT.

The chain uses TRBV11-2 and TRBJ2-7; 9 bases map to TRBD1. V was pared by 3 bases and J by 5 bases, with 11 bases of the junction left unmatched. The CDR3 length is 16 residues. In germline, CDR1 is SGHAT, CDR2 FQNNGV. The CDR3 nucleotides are TGTGCCAGCAGCTTGGGAACCGGGACAGGGAATGACGAGCAGTACTTC. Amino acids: CASSLGTGTGNDEQYF.

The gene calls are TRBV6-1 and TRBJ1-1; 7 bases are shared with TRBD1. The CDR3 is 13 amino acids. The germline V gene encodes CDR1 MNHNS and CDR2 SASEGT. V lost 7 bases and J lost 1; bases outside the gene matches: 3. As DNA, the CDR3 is TGTGCCAGCAACGAGGGGGCGAACACTGAAGCTTTCTTT. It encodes CASNEGANTEAFF.

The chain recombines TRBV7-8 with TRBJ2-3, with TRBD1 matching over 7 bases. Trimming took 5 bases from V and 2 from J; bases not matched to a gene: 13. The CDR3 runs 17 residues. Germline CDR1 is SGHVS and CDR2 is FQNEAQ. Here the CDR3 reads CASSRPGTEAITDTQYF. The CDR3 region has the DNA TGTGCCAGCAGCCGCCCTGGGACAGAGGCGATCACAGATACGCAGTATTTT.

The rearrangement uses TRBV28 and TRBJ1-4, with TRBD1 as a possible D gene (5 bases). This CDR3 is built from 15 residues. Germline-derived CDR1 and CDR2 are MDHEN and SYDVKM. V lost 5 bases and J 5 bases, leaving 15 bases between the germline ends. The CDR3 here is CASSGGDGWNEKLFF. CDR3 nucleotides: TGTGCCAGCAGTGGGGGGGACGGTTGGAATGAAAAACTGTTTTTT.

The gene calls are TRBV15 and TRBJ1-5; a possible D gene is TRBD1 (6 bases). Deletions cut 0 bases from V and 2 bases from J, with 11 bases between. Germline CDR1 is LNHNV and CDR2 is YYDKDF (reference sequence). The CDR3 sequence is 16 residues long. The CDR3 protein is CATSRDPQGGNQPQHF. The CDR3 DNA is TGTGCCACCAGCAGAGATCCACAGGGTGGCAATCAGCCCCAGCATTTT. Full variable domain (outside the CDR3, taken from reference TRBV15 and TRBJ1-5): DAMVIQNPRYQVTQFGKPVTLSCSQTLNHNVMYWYQQKSSQAPKLLFHYYDKDFNNEADTPDNFQSRRPNTSFCFLDIRSPGLGDTAMYLCATSRDPQGGNQPQHFGDGTRLSIL.

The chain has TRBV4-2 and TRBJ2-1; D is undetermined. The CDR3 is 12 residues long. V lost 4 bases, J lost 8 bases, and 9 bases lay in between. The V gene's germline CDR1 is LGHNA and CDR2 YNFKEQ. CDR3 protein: CASSREMDEQFF. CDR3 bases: TGTGCCAGCAGCCGCGAGATGGATGAGCAGTTCTTC.

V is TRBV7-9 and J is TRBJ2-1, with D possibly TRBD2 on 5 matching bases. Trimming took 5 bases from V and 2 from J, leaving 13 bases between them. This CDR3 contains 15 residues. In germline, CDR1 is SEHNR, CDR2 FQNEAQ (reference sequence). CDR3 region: CASSPLSGTYNEQFF. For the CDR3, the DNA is TGTGCCAGCAGCCCTTTAAGCGGCACCTACAATGAGCAGTTCTTC. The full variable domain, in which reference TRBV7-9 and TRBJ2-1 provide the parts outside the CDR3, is DTGVSQNPRHKITKRGQNVTFRCDPISEHNRLYWYRQTLGQGPEFLTYFQNEAQLEKSRLLSDRFSAERPKGSFSTLEIQRTEQGDSAMYLCASSPLSGTYNEQFFGPGTRLTVL.

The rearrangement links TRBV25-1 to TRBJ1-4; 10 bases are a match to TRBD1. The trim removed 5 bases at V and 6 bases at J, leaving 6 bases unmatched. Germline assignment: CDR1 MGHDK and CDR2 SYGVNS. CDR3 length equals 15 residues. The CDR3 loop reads CASSSRQGADEKLFF. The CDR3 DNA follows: TGTGCCAGCAGTTCCCGACAGGGGGCGGATGAAAAACTGTTTTTT.

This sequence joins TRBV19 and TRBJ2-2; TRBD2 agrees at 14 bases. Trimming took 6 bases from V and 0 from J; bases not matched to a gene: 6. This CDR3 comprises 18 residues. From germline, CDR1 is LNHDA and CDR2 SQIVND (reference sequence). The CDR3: CASSPGLAGEANTGELFF. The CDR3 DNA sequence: TGTGCCAGTAGCCCGGGACTAGCGGGAGAGGCGAACACCGGGGAGCTGTTTTTT.

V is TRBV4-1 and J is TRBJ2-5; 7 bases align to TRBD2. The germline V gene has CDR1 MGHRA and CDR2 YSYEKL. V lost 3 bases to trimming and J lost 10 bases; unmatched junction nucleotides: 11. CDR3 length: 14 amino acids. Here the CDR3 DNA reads TGCGCCAGCAGCCACCCCGGGCGCAGGGAGGGCCAGTACTTC. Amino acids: CASSHPGRREGQYF.

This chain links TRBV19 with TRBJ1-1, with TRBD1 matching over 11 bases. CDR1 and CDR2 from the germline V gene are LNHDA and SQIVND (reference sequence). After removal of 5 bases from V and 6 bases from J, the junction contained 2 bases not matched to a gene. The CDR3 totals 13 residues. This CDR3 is CASSRDRGAEAFF. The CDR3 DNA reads TGTGCCAGTAGTCGGGACAGGGGGGCTGAAGCTTTCTTT.

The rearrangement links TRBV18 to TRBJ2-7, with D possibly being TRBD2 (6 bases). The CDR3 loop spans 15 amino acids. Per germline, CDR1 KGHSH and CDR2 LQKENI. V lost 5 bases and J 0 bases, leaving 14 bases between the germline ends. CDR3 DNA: TGTGCCAGCTCAGGAGGGAAATCAAGCTCCTACGAGCAGTACTTC. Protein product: CASSGGKSSSYEQYF. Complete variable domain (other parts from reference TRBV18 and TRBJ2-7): NAGVMQNPRHLVRRRGQEARLRCSPMKGHSHVYWYRQLPEEGLKFMVYLQKENIIDESGMPKERFSAEFPKEGPSILRIQQVVRGDSAAYFCASSGGKSSSYEQYFGPGTRLTVT.

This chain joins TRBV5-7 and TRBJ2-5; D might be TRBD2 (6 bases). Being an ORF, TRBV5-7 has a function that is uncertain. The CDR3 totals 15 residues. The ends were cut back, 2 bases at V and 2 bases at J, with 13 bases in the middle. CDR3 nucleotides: TGTGCCAGCAGCTTAGGGGCGGGGATGCAAGAGACCCAGTACTTC. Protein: CASSLGAGMQETQYF.

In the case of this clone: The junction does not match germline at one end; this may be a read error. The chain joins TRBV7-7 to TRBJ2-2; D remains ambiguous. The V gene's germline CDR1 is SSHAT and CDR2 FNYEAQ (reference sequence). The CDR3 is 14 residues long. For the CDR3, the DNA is TGTGCTAGCAGGCGCGGCCTGAACACCGGGGAGCTGTTTTTT. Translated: CASRRGLNTGELFF.

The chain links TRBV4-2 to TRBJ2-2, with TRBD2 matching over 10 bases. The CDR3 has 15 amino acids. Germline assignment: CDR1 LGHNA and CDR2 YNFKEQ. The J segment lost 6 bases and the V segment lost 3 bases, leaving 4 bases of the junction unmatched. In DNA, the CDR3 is TGTGCCAGCAGCCACGATCTAGCGGGGGCCGGGGAGCTGTTTTTT. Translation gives CASSHDLAGAGELFF.

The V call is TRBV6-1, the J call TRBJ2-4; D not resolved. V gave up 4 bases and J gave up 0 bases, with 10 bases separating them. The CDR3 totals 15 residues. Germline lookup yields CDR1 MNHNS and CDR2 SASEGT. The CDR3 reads CASSVSEIAKNIQYF. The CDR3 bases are TGTGCCAGCAGTGTTTCTGAGATAGCCAAAAACATTCAGTACTTC.

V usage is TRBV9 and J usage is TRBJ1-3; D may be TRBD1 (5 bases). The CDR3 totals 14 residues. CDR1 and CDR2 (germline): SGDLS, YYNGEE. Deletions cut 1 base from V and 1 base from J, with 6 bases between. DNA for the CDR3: TGTGCCAGCAGCGTACGGGGGTCTGGAAACACCATATATTTT. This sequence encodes CASSVRGSGNTIYF. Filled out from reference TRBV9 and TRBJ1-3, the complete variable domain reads DSGVTQTPKHLITATGQRVTLRCSPRSGDLSVYWYQQSLDQGLQFLIQYYNGEERAKGNILERFSAQQFPDLHSELNLSSLELGDSALYFCASSVRGSGNTIYFGEGSWLTVV.

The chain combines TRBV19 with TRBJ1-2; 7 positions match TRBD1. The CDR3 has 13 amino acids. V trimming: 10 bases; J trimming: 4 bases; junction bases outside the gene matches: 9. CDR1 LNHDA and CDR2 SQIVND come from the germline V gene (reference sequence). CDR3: CATLGDRVYGYTF. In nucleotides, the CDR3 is TGTGCCACCCTAGGTGACAGGGTCTATGGCTACACCTTC.

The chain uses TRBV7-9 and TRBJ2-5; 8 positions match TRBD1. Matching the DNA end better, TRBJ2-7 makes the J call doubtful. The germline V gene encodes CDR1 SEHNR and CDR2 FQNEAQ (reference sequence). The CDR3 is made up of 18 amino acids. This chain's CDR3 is CASSPSDRGPNPWYEQYF. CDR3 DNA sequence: TGTGCCAGCAGCCCGAGCGACAGGGGACCCAACCCATGGTACGAGCAGTACTTC.

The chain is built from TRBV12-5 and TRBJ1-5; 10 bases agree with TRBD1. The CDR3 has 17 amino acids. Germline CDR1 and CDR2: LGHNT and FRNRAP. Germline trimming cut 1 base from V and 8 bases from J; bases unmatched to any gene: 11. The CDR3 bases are TGTGCTAGTGGTTTGGCCCACCGGGACAGGGGTGGGGAGCCCCAGCATTTT. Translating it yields CASGLAHRDRGGEPQHF.

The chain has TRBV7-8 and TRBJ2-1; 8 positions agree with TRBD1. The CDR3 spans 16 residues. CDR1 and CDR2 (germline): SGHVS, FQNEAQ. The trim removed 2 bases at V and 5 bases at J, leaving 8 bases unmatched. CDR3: CASSLHGTGPNNEQFF. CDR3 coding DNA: TGTGCCAGCAGCTTACATGGGACAGGCCCCAACAATGAGCAGTTCTTC.

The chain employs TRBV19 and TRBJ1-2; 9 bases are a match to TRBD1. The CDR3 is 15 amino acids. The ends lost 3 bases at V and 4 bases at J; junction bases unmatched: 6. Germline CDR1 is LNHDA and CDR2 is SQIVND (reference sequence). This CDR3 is CASSITGGSIYGYTF. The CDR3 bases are TGTGCCAGTAGTATTACAGGGGGCTCTATCTATGGCTACACCTTC.